This T cell receptor beta chain was obtained from a study of cytomegalovirus exposure and HLA in healthy donors. The PCR made use of 60 Vbeta and 13 Jbeta primers. Method: immunoSEQ multiplex PCR; TCRdb's copy keeps in-frame clones and lacks some. The table includes roughly 71,000 clones, around 70% detected once. Notes on the study in general: Investigators reported around 150 TCR beta chains as tied to cytomegalovirus.

As for this clone: The antigen remains undetermined.

The specimen sequenced was PBMCs. The receptor's source is a human donor in good health.

The DNA of the CDR3 is TGTGCCAGCAGTTCGACAGGGGTCGATCAGCCCCAGCATTTT. Protein sequence: CASSSTGVDQPQHF. V usage is TRBV27 and J usage is TRBJ1-5; 8 bases map to TRBD1. Germline V gene data show CDR1 as MNHEY and CDR2 as SMNVEV (reference sequence). The CDR3 contains 14 residues. After removal of 4 bases from V and 5 bases from J, the junction contained 4 bases not matched to a gene.